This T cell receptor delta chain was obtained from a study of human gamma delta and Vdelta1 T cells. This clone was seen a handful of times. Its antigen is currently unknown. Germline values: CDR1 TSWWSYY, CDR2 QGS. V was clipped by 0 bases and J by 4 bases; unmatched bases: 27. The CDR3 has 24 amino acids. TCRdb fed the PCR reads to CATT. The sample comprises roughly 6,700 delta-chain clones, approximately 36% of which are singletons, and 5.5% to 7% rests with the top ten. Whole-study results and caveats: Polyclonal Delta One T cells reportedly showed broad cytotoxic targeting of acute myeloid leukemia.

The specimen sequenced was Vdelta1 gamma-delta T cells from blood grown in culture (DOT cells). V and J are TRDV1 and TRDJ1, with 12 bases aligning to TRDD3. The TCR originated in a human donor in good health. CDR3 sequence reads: CALGELSLHLLGDTPNLCGDKLIF. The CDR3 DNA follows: TGTGCTCTTGGGGAACTTTCTCTCCACTTACTGGGGGATACCCCGAACCTTTGTGGCGATAAACTCATCTTT.